The rows below give T cell receptor beta chains drawn from one sample of a study of T cell responses to AZD1222 COVID-19 vaccine. Produced via immunoSEQ multiplex PCR; TCRdb's table is partial and in-frame only. The table includes some 150,000 clones, more than 85% detected once. The sample consisted of peripheral blood, taken on day 0 of AZD1222 vaccination. The receptors here all came from an adult in good health. Both conserved end residues are part of each CDR3. D genes are given only for firm matches. Only part of the rows carry a size: once, few, many, or a class if the clone is expanded.

d_call	clone_size	v_call	j_call	cdr3_nt	cdr3_aa
.	once	TRBV10-3	TRBJ1-1	TGTGCCATCAGTGACTCCACCTCTGGGCCGACCGTCGCTTTCTTT	CAISDSTSGPTVAFF
TRBD1	.	TRBV27	TRBJ1-1	TGTGCCAGCAGCCCTGGACAGGTTCGTGCAAAGACTGAAGCTTTCTTT	CASSPGQVRAKTEAFF
.	.	TRBV24-1	TRBJ2-2	TGTGCCACCAGTAGGAGTACCACCGGGGAGCTGTTTTTT	CATSRSTTGELFF
.	.	TRBV3-1/TRBV3-2	TRBJ1-6	TGTGCCAGCAGCCAAGGCTGGGGGGCTGACTCACCCCTCCACTTT	CASSQGWGADSPLHF
.	few	TRBV18	TRBJ1-5	TGTGCCAGCTCACCAGGGCGGGATCAGCCCCAGCATTTT	CASSPGRDQPQHF
TRBD2	.	TRBV11-2	TRBJ2-1	TGTGCCAGCAGCTTAATTAGCGGGGGGGCAGATGAGCAGTTCTTC	CASSLISGGADEQFF
TRBD1	.	TRBV6-5	TRBJ1-5	TGTGCCAGCATAACGGACAGGCGGAATCAGCCCCAGCATTTT	CASITDRRNQPQHF
.	.	TRBV5-1	TRBJ1-1	TGCGCCAGCAGCTTGGTGGGGAACGCGGCCACTGAAGCTTTCTTT	CASSLVGNAATEAFF
.	.	TRBV9	TRBJ1-4	TGTGCCAGCAGCGTCTGGGGGGGGCGCGATGAAAAACTGTTTTTT	CASSVWGGRDEKLFF
.	.	TRBV11-2	TRBJ2-4	TGTGCCAGCAGCTTAGTAGCCAGCGTCGGAAACATTCAGTACTTC	CASSLVASVGNIQYF
.	.	TRBV15	TRBJ2-7	TGTGCCACCAGCAGAGTTAGCAGGAGCTCCTACGAGCAGTACTTC	CATSRVSRSSYEQYF
TRBD1	.	TRBV18	TRBJ1-2	TGTGCCAGCTCACCGAGGGACAGAAGCTATGGCTACACCTTC	CASSPRDRSYGYTF
.	.	TRBV7-7	TRBJ2-7	TGTGCTAGCAGCTTAGGAACAGGATCATACGAGCAGTACTTC	CASSLGTGSYEQYF
TRBD1	.	TRBV2	TRBJ1-1	TGTGCCAGCAGTGACAGGGGGCGCGTAGCTTTCTTT	CASSDRGRVAFF
.	.	TRBV6-2/TRBV6-3	TRBJ2-3	TGTGCCAGCAGTGTACGTCGCACAGATACGCAGTATTTT	CASSVRRTDTQYF
.	once	TRBV30	TRBJ1-1	TGTGCCTGCCGTGGTACGGGTATGAACACTGAAGCTTTCTTT	CACRGTGMNTEAFF
.	.	TRBV10-2	TRBJ1-2	TGCGCCAGCAGTGAGGAAGGGGCTATTCGTGGCTACACCTTC	CASSEEGAIRGYTF
.	.	TRBV5-8	TRBJ1-1	TGTGCCAGCAGCTTGGGGGCCGGGCGAACTGAAGCTTTCTTT	CASSLGAGRTEAFF
.	.	TRBV14	TRBJ2-7	TGTGCCAGCAGCCAGCGTTGGGGGCTCGGATACGAGCAGTACTTC	CASSQRWGLGYEQYF
.	.	TRBV5-1	TRBJ2-3	TGCGCCAGCAGTTCGCGGGGCGGGGGCCCAGATACGCAGTATTTT	CASSSRGGGPDTQYF
.	.	TRBV10-2	TRBJ1-1	.	CASILAGMNTEAFF
.	once	TRBV30	TRBJ1-1	TGTGCCTGGGGGAGGGGCTGGGATGGAACTGAAGCTTTCTTT	CAWGRGWDGTEAFF
.	.	TRBV24-1	TRBJ1-3	TGTGCCACCAGTGATTCTTCGGCAGGAAACACCATATATTTT	CATSDSSAGNTIYF
.	.	TRBV7-8	TRBJ2-5	TGTGCCAGCAGCTTACGTGTGGGGGGACCGCACGAGACCCAGTACTTC	CASSLRVGGPHETQYF
TRBD1	.	TRBV27	TRBJ2-7	TGTGCCAGCAGCCCCCAGGTGGGGACAGGGATGTACGAGCAGTACTTC	CASSPQVGTGMYEQYF
TRBD1	.	TRBV7-9	TRBJ1-3	TGTGCCAGCAGCTTCCCCGGGACAGGGTTTGGAAACACCATATATTTT	CASSFPGTGFGNTIYF
.	.	TRBV27	TRBJ1-1	TGTGCCAGCATAGCGGCGAACACTGAAGCTTTCTTT	CASIAANTEAFF
.	.	TRBV19	TRBJ2-5	TGTGCCACCACCGACTGGTCCCAAGAGACCCAGTACTTC	CATTDWSQETQYF
TRBD1	once	TRBV6-1	TRBJ2-3	TGTGCCAGCAGTGAGGCGCAGGGGGAAACCACAGATACGCAGTATTTT	CASSEAQGETTDTQYF
.	.	TRBV18	TRBJ2-1	TGTGCCAGCTCACCCGAATTTGCTCGGGAGCAGTTCTTC	CASSPEFAREQFF
TRBD1	.	TRBV5-1	TRBJ1-4	TGCGCCAGCAGCTGGGGGGACAGGGACGGAGAAAAACTGTTTTTT	CASSWGDRDGEKLFF
.	.	TRBV9	TRBJ2-3	TGTGCCAGCAGCGACCGACTATCACTGGATACGCAGTATTTT	CASSDRLSLDTQYF
.	.	TRBV28	TRBJ2-1	TGTGCCAGCAGTTTCGGGGGTTCAATCATCAATGAGCAGTTCTTC	CASSFGGSIINEQFF
TRBD2	.	TRBV5-1	TRBJ2-3	TGCGCCAGCAGCTTTGGCTCGCTAGCGGGGGGGTTCACAGATACGCAGTATTTT	CASSFGSLAGGFTDTQYF
.	.	TRBV5-8	TRBJ1-3	TGTGCCAGCAGCTTGGAAAGCTCTGGAAACACCATATATTTT	CASSLESSGNTIYF
TRBD1	.	TRBV5-6	TRBJ1-3	TGTGCCAGCAGCAGGGGGCTCCCGACTCACTCTGGAAACACCATATATTTT	CASSRGLPTHSGNTIYF
.	.	TRBV2	TRBJ1-4	TGTGCCAGCAGTGAGATGACGGCTAATGAAAAACTGTTTTTT	CASSEMTANEKLFF
TRBD2	.	TRBV14	TRBJ2-7	TGTGCCAGCAGCCGGGGGGGAGGGTACGAGCAGTACTTC	CASSRGGGYEQYF
.	.	TRBV5-1	TRBJ1-5	TGCGCCAGCAGCTTGGAGAGGGGTCAGCCCCAGCATTTT	CASSLERGQPQHF
TRBD1	.	TRBV24-1	TRBJ1-4	TGTGCCACCAGTGAGCCGGGACAGGGAAATGAAAAACTGTTTTTT	CATSEPGQGNEKLFF
.	.	TRBV2	TRBJ2-7	TGTGCCAGCAGTGCGTCCCTAGGTTACGAGCAGTACTTC	CASSASLGYEQYF
.	.	TRBV3-1/TRBV3-2	TRBJ1-5	TGTGCCAGCAGCCAACAGGGCGCCGGGGGCAATCAGCCCCAGCATTTT	CASSQQGAGGNQPQHF
.	.	TRBV2	TRBJ1-2	TGTGCCAGCAGTGAAAGAGGGGTCGGCTATGGCTACACCTTC	CASSERGVGYGYTF
.	.	TRBV18	TRBJ1-4	TGTGCCAGCTCACGCCTACAGGACGATAATGAAAAACTGTTTTTT	CASSRLQDDNEKLFF
TRBD1	.	TRBV19	TRBJ1-6	TGTGCCAGTAGTAAAGATCGGACAGGGTGGGGCTCACCCCTCCACTTT	CASSKDRTGWGSPLHF
.	.	TRBV19	TRBJ2-2	TGTGCCAGCCGGTGGGCGACAGGAACCGGGGAGCTGTTTTTT	CASRWATGTGELFF
.	.	TRBV11-3	TRBJ2-1	TGTGCCAGCAGCTCAACTTATGGAGCGGCTGAGCAGTTCTTC	CASSSTYGAAEQFF
TRBD1	.	TRBV27	TRBJ1-5	TGTGCCAGCAGCCCCGACAGGGGTGATCAGCCCCAGCATTTT	CASSPDRGDQPQHF
.	.	TRBV19	TRBJ1-5	TGTGCCAGTAGGGCTGGGACCCATCGAAATCAGCCCCAGCATTTT	CASRAGTHRNQPQHF
.	.	TRBV10-3	TRBJ1-2	TGTGCCATCGGGGGGGTGAAGGATGGCTACACCTTC	CAIGGVKDGYTF
TRBD1	.	TRBV25-1	TRBJ1-2	TGTGCCAGCGGGACAGGGCCCGGCTACACCTTC	CASGTGPGYTF
TRBD1	.	TRBV19	TRBJ1-6	TGTGCCAGTAGTACTTTTCGGACAGGGATGAATTCACCCCTCCACTTT	CASSTFRTGMNSPLHF